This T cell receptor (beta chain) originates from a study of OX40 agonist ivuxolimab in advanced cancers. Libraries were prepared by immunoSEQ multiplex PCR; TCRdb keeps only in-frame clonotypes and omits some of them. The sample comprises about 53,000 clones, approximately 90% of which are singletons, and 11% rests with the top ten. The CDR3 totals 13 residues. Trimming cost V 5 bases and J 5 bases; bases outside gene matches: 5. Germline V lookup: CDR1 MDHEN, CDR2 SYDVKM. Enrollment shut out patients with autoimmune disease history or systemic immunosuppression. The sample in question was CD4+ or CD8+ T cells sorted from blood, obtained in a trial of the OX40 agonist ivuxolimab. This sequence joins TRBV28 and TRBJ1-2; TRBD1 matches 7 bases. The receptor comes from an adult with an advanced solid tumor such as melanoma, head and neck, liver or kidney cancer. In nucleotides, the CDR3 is TGTGCCAGCAGTGCGACAGGGTGGTATGGCTACACCTTC. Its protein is CASSATGWYGYTF.